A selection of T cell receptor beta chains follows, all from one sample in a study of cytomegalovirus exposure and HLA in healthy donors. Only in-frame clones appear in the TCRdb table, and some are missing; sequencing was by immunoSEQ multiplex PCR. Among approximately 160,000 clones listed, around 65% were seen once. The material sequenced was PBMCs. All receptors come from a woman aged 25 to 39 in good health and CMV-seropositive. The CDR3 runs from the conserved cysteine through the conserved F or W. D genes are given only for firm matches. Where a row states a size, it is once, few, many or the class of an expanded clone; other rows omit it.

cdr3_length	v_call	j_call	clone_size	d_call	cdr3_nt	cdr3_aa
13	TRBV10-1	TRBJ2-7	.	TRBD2	TGCGCCAGCAGTGACGACGGACTAGGCGAGCAGTACTTC	CASSDDGLGEQYF
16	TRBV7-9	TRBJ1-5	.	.	TGTGCCAGCAGCTTAGACGCCGGGTATAGCAATCAGCCCCAGCATTTT	CASSLDAGYSNQPQHF
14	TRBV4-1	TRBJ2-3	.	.	TGCGCCAGCAGCCCCCTAGGAAGCACAGATACGCAGTATTTT	CASSPLGSTDTQYF
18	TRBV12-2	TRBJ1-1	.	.	TGTGCAAGTCGCCCCCCATCCATCTGGACAGGGGGCAACACTGAAGCTTTCTTT	CASRPPSIWTGGNTEAFF
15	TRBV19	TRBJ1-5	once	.	TGTGCCAGTAGGGCGGCGGCCTATAGCAATCAGCCCCAGCATTTT	CASRAAAYSNQPQHF
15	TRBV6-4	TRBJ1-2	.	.	TGTGCCAGCAGTGAGATTGTTGGAGCTAACTATGGCTACACCTTC	CASSEIVGANYGYTF
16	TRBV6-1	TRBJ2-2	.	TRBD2	TGTGCCAGCAGTGGTCGACTAGCGGAGTTCACCGGGGAGCTGTTTTTT	CASSGRLAEFTGELFF
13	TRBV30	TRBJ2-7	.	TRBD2	TGTGCCTTATGGACTAGCGGTTCCTACGAGCAGTACTTC	CALWTSGSYEQYF
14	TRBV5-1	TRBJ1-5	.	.	TGCGCCAGCAGCCCTGGACAAGGCAATCAGCCCCAGCATTTT	CASSPGQGNQPQHF
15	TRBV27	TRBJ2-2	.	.	TGTGCCAGCAGTTTATCGGGGGGGAACACCGGGGAGCTGTTTTTT	CASSLSGGNTGELFF
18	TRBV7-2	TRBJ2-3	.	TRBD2	TGTGCCAGCAGCTTAGCGAGGGCGGGGGGGGCCCGCACAGATACGCAGTATTTT	CASSLARAGGARTDTQYF
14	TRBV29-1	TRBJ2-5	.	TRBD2	TGCAGCGTCCGGACTAGCGGATACCAAGAGACCCAGTACTTC	CSVRTSGYQETQYF
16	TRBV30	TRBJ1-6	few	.	TGTGCCTGGAGTGTACTGTGGGGGCGCGTTGATTCACCCCTCCACTTT	CAWSVLWGRVDSPLHF
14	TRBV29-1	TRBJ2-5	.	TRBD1	TGCAGCGTCCGACAGGGTGGGGTTCAAGAGACCCAGTACTTC	CSVRQGGVQETQYF
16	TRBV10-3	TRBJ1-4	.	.	TGTGCCATCAGTGAGGGAGGAGACGCAACTAATGAAAAACTGTTTTTT	CAISEGGDATNEKLFF
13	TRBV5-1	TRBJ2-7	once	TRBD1	TGCGCCAGCAGCTTGTCAGGGCAGGGGGCATTCCACTTC	CASSLSGQGAFHF
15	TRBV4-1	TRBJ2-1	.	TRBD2	TGCGCCAGCAGCCATGCTAGCGGGAGTTTCAATGAGCAGTTCTTC	CASSHASGSFNEQFF
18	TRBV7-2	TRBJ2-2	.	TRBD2	TGTGCCAGCAGCTCCATCCTTAGCGGGGGGTCGAACACCGGGGAGCTGTTTTTT	CASSSILSGGSNTGELFF
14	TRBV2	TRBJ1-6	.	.	TGTGCCAGCAGTGAAGGCAGGGAAACTTCACCCCTCCACTTT	CASSEGRETSPLHF
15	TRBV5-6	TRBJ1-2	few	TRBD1	TGTGCCAGCAGCCCTCTCGGACAGGTGACAAGTGGCTACACCTTC	CASSPLGQVTSGYTF
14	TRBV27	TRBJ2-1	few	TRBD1	TGTGCCAGCTCACGAGACAGGGGAAGTAATGAGCAGTTCTTC	CASSRDRGSNEQFF
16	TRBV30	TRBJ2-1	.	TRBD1	TGTGCCTGGAGTCCGATTCCAGGACAGGGACGCAATGAGCAGTTCTTC	CAWSPIPGQGRNEQFF
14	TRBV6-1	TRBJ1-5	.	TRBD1	TGTGCCAGCATCCCGACAGGGGTCAATCAGCCCCAGCATTTT	CASIPTGVNQPQHF
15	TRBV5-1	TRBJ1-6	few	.	TGCGCCAGCAGCGTAGAGGGAGTGATAAACCCACCCCTCCACTTT	CASSVEGVINPPLHF
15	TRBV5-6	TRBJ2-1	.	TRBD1	TGTGCCAGCAGCTTCGGACAGGGGTCCTACAATGAGCAGTTCTTC	CASSFGQGSYNEQFF
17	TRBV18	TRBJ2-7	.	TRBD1	TGTGCCAGCTCACCTCGGACAGGTCGAATAGGGGTTTACGAGCAGTACTTC	CASSPRTGRIGVYEQYF
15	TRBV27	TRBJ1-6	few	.	TGTGCCAGCAGTTTAAGGGCGGGGACTAATTCACCCCTCCACTTT	CASSLRAGTNSPLHF
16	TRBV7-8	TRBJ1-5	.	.	TGTGCCAGCACCAAAAGCCGGACAGCTAGGGGCCAGCCCCAGCATTTT	CASTKSRTARGQPQHF
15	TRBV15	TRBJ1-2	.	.	TGTGCCACCAGCAGCCTCGGTTCTCCTAACTATGGCTACACCTTC	CATSSLGSPNYGYTF
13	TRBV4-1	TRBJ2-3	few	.	TGCGCCAGCAGCCAAGAATCGGGGGATACGCAGTATTTT	CASSQESGDTQYF
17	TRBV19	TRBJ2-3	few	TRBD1	TGTGCCAGTCACACGTCGTCGACAGGGATTAGCACAGATACGCAGTATTTT	CASHTSSTGISTDTQYF
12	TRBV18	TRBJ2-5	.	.	TGTGCCAGCTCACCAGCGGGAGAGACCCAGTACTTC	CASSPAGETQYF
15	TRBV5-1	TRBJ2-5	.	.	TGCGCCAGCAGCTTGGGGGTAGACAAGAGAGAGACCCAGTACTTC	CASSLGVDKRETQYF
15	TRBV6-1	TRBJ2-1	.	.	TGTGCCAGCAGTGTAGGACAGACTTCCTACAATGAGCAGTTCTTC	CASSVGQTSYNEQFF
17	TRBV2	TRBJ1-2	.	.	TGTGCCAGCAGTGAACGAAATCAGGGTACTTTAAACTATGGCTACACCTTC	CASSERNQGTLNYGYTF
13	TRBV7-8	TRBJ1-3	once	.	TGTGCCAGCAGCTCTCTGACAGGAAACACCATATATTTT	CASSSLTGNTIYF
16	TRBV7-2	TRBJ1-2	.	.	TGTGCCAGCAGCTTCTTGGGAGAAACGGATCTCTATGGCTACACCTTC	CASSFLGETDLYGYTF
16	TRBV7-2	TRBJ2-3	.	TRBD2	TGTGCCAGCAGCTTCCCGGGACTAGCGGGAACAGATACGCAGTATTTT	CASSFPGLAGTDTQYF
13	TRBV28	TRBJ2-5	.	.	TGTGCCAGCAGTATTGACAGCGGGGAGACCCAGTACTTC	CASSIDSGETQYF
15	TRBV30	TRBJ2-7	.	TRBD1	TGTGCCTGGAGTAAAGGACAGGTTTGGTCCTACGAGCAGTACTTC	CAWSKGQVWSYEQYF
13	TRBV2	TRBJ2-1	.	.	TGTGCCAGCGCAGCGGCGTCGTACAATGAGCAGTTCTTC	CASAAASYNEQFF
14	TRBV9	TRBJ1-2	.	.	TGTGCCAGCAGCGTACGGGGTTTGGACTATGGCTACACCTTC	CASSVRGLDYGYTF